This T cell receptor (beta chain) was sequenced during a study of T cell repertoires in cytomegalovirus infection. In this sample, this clonotype turned up many times. Each CDR3 protein is one row after TCRdb ran MiXCR on the reads. The sample lists approximately 140,000 distinct CDR3 sequences, 7.5% to 9% occurring once. V dropped 5 bases and J dropped 6; count of bases not matched to a gene: 7. Germline CDR1 LNHNV, CDR2 YYDKDF (reference sequence). The CDR3 consists of 17 residues. Source material: PBMCs. The chain uses TRBV15 and TRBJ2-1; 16 nucleotides line up with TRBD2. The sequence was obtained from a human donor in good health (CMV status not recorded). Some clones in this sample may be carry-over from other donors' samples. Written as DNA, the CDR3 is TGTGCCACCAGCCAGGGACTAGCGGGGGGGGAATCCAATGAGCAGTTCTTC. Translating it yields CATSQGLAGGESNEQFF.